This section outlines one T cell receptor (beta chain) sequence together with its context. What it recognizes is unknown. These data are taken from a study of cytotoxic CD8 clonotypes in ibrutinib-treated CLL. Points from the study as a whole: Clonality went higher at ibrutinib response and then dropped back toward baseline at progression. In comparison with age-matched healthy donors, baseline clonality was higher and tracked circulating CD8+ T-cell counts.

The assay was immunoSEQ multiplex PCR, and TCRdb's table has in-frame clones only and misses some. Of nearly 300,000 clones in the sample, around 76% are singletons; the top ten hold about 5.8%. The CDR3 consists of 15 residues. Germline V gene sequence: CDR1 SGHNT, CDR2 YENEEA. Germline trimming cut 4 bases from V and 1 base from J; bases unmatched to any gene: 4. Extraction of around 2 micrograms of genomic DNA from cryopreserved PBMCs supplied material for TCR beta libraries. The input for sequencing was PBMCs, taken at disease progression, from a patient treated with ibrutinib. The chain uses TRBV11-3 and TRBJ2-1; 7 bases agree with TRBD1. The source is a human donor with chronic lymphocytic leukemia. CDR3 in amino acids: CASSSRQGSYNEQFF. DNA of the CDR3: TGTGCCAGCAGCTCAAGACAGGGATCCTACAATGAGCAGTTCTTC.